The TCR beta chain under discussion was sequenced for a study of tissue T cells after allogeneic stem cell transplantation. The study's findings and limits: Sampling depth was limited, and the cohort was small and clinically varied. In patients and mice, blood and spleen missed much of tissue repertoire.

This clone was observed a handful of times. The target antigen is unknown. Genes and germline are mouse. Here immunoSEQ multiplex PCR was the method, and the copy in TCRdb shows in-frame clones only, minus some. The sample includes about 17,000 clones, about 70% seen only once; the top ten take almost 0.95%. Source material: spleen. This TCR came from a female BALB/c mouse in good health. The mouse line has the MHC haplotype H2-d.

This chain's CDR3 is CASSLRRAGNTLYF. CDR3 DNA, as far as it was read: TGTGCTAGCAGTTTACGCAGGGCTGGAAATACGCTCTAT. This rearrangement joins TRBV29 to TRBJ1-3; D possibly corresponds to TRBD1 (5 bases). The observed sequence ends 1 residue before the CDR3 terminus, with the missing tail filled in from the germline J gene. Per the germline V gene, CDR1 is MSHET and CDR2 is SYDVDS. The CDR3 consists of 14 residues. V was shortened by 2 bases and J by 2 bases, with 7 bases between the two germline ends.